The 10 T cell receptor beta chains given below trace back to one sample, sequenced in a study of technical replicates of blood from several donors. Generated by immunoSEQ multiplex PCR, the TCRdb table keeps only in-frame clones and is missing some. The sample lists just over 95,000 clones, about 94% occurring once. The sequencing sample was made of T cells isolated from PBMCs. Receptor source: a human donor in good health.

The J gene is TRBJ2-1, the V gene TRBV10-3; D perhaps matches TRBD1 (6 bases). This CDR3 has 15 amino acids. With 7 bases removed from V and 6 bases from J, the gap between germline ends came to 19 bases. Germline CDR1 and CDR2: ENHRY and SYGVKD. CDR3: CAIIRWTVLGNEQFF. In DNA, the CDR3 is TGTGCCATCATTCGATGGACAGTATTAGGCAATGAGCAGTTCTTC.

Details on this clone: Other DNA sequences in this sample translate to the same CDR3. The chain combines TRBV28 with TRBJ2-1, with 11 positions matching TRBD2. The V gene end was trimmed by 3 bases and the J gene end by 10 bases; junction bases not matched to a gene: 2. CDR1 is MDHEN, CDR2 SYDVKM, per germline. CDR3 length: 13 residues. The CDR3 loop reads CASSFRLAGEQFF. In DNA form, the CDR3 reads TGTGCCAGCAGTTTCCGACTAGCGGGAGAGCAGTTCTTC.

CDR3 DNA sequence: TGTGCCAGCAGCTCCCCCGGGGAGACCCAGTACTTC. It translates to CASSSPGETQYF. The chain employs TRBV11-3 and TRBJ2-5, with no clear D. Germline loops: CDR1 SGHNT, CDR2 YENEEA. The V end was cut by 4 bases, the J end by 5 bases, with 8 bases between. The CDR3 contains 12 residues.

The sample holds one count of this clone. V and J are TRBV10-3 and TRBJ2-7, with no clear D. Germline V gives CDR1 ENHRY, CDR2 SYGVKD. The V and J ends lost 0 bases and 6 bases respectively, with 12 bases between them. CDR3 length equals 14 residues. The CDR3 spells CAISESVNPGEQYF. The CDR3 region has the DNA TGTGCCATCAGTGAGTCGGTAAATCCCGGCGAGCAGTACTTC.

The rearrangement uses TRBV4-3 and TRBJ2-7; 7 nucleotides line up with TRBD2. The CDR3 runs to 16 residues. Looked up from germline, CDR1 is LGHNA and CDR2 is YSLEER. Losses at the gene ends were 3 bases for V and 2 bases for J; bases not matched to a gene: 10. CDR3 in amino acids: CASSQDPTGTTYEQYF. Here the CDR3 DNA reads TGCGCCAGCAGCCAGGACCCCACCGGGACTACCTACGAGCAGTACTTC.

V is TRBV7-6 and J is TRBJ2-5; D may be TRBD1 (6 bases). The CDR3 is 17 amino acids. Looked up from germline, CDR1 is SGHVS and CDR2 is FNYEAQ. V lost 5 bases to trimming and J lost 2 bases, with 21 bases between them. CDR3 nucleotide sequence: TGTGCCAGCAGCGACCCCCCCATGACAGGCGAACAAGAGACCCAGTACTTC. Translating gives CASSDPPMTGEQETQYF.

This clone has only one observation. V gene TRBV15 combines with J gene TRBJ2-1; a weak D match, TRBD2 (6 bases). There are 15 residues in the CDR3. V dropped 3 bases and J dropped 1 base, with 10 bases sitting between them. Germline lookup yields CDR1 LNHNV and CDR2 YYDKDF (reference sequence). DNA of the CDR3: TGTGCCACCAGCAGTCCGGGGACTTCCTACAATGAGCAGTTCTTC. This codes for CATSSPGTSYNEQFF.

The chain uses TRBV19 and TRBJ1-5; 9 positions agree with TRBD1. The germline gives CDR1 LNHDA, CDR2 SQIVND (reference sequence). Germline trimming cut 4 bases from V and 6 bases from J; bases unmatched to any gene: 7. This CDR3 contains 15 residues. The CDR3 nucleotides are TGTGCCAGTAGTACAGGGACAGGGTGGAGTCAGCCCCAGCATTTT. It encodes CASSTGTGWSQPQHF.

The rearrangement links TRBV9 to TRBJ2-1; D may be TRBD2 (5 bases). CDR1 SGDLS and CDR2 YYNGEE come from the germline V gene. The V gene lost 0 bases and the J gene lost 7 bases, with 14 bases spanning the gap. The CDR3 sequence is 15 residues long. The CDR3 protein is CASSVATGDGNEQFF. The DNA for the CDR3 is TGTGCCAGCAGCGTAGCTACCGGGGATGGGAATGAGCAGTTCTTC.

The table lists this clone with a few counts. The chain joins TRBV6-4 to TRBJ2-1; 10 positions agree with TRBD2. V was clipped by 0 bases and J by 4 bases; unmatched bases: 0. The CDR3 loop spans 15 amino acids. Per the germline V gene, CDR1 is MRHNA and CDR2 is SNTAGT. The CDR3 spells CASSDSAGGYNEQFF. DNA of the CDR3: TGTGCCAGCAGTGACTCAGCGGGAGGGTACAATGAGCAGTTCTTC.